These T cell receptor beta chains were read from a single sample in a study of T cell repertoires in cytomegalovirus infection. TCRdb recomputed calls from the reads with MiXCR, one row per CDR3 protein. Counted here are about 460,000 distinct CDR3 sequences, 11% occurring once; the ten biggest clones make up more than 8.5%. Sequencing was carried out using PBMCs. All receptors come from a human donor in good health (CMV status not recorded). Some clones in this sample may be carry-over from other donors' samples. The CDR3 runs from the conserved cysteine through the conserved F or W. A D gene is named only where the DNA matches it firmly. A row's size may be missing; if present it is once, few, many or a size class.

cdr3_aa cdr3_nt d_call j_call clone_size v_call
CSVRRSNQPQHF TGCAGTGTACGACGGAGCAATCAGCCCCAGCATTTT NA TRBJ1-5 many TRBV20-1
CSVVGEVGQGRVETQYF TGCAGCGTTGTAGGTGAAGTAGGACAGGGCAGGGTAGAGACCCAGTACTTC TRBD1 TRBJ2-5 NA TRBV29-1
CSDGAKETQYF TGCAGTGACGGGGCCAAAGAGACCCAGTACTTC NA TRBJ2-5 NA TRBV20-1
CASSLLLGQTLNEKLFF TGTGCCAGCAGCTTACTCCTTGGACAGACGCTTAATGAAAAACTGTTTTTT NA TRBJ1-4 many TRBV11-2
CASSLGPALAGGLNNEQFF TGTGCCAGCAGCTTAGGCCCAGCACTAGCGGGAGGGCTCAATAATGAGCAGTTCTTC TRBD2 TRBJ2-1 many TRBV7-6
CASSVWTGFDTEAFF TGTGCCAGCAGCGTTTGGACAGGGTTCGACACTGAAGCTTTCTTT TRBD1 TRBJ1-1 NA TRBV13
CASSLRQATEAFF TGTGCCAGCAGCTTAAGGCAGGCCACTGAAGCTTTCTTT NA TRBJ1-1 NA TRBV11-3
CASSLVRQGGTDTQYF TGCGCCAGCAGCTTGGTCCGACAGGGGGGCACAGATACGCAGTATTTT TRBD1 TRBJ2-3 NA TRBV5-1
CASSSQPTGYGYTF TGTGCCAGCAGCTCCCAACCCACAGGATATGGCTACACCTTC NA TRBJ1-2 many TRBV7-2
CASSFRQHGRSNYGYTF TGTGCCAGCAGCTTTCGACAGCACGGACGCAGCAACTATGGCTACACCTTC NA TRBJ1-2 NA TRBV9
CASSLMNTNEKLFF TGTGCCAGCAGTTTAATGAACACTAATGAAAAACTGTTTTTT NA TRBJ1-4 many TRBV12-3/TRBV12-4
CASRPDSGQPQHF TGCGCCAGCAGACCGGACAGCGGCCAGCCCCAGCATTTT NA TRBJ1-5 many TRBV5-1
CASSRIRDREYGYTF TGTGCCAGCAGCAGAATACGGGACAGGGAGTATGGCTACACCTTC TRBD1 TRBJ1-2 many TRBV7-2
CASSSATNEKLFF TGTGCCAGCAGCTCCGCAACTAATGAAAAACTGTTTTTT NA TRBJ1-4 many TRBV7-2
CASSVNGDSYNEQFF TGTGCCAGCAGCGTAAACGGCGACTCCTACAATGAGCAGTTCTTC NA TRBJ2-1 NA TRBV9
CASSSLSGANSYEQYF TGTGCCAGCAGCTCCCTTAGCGGAGCAAACTCCTACGAGCAGTACTTC NA TRBJ2-7 many TRBV9
CASSPLGTGNTIYF TGTGCCAGCAGTCCCCTTGGGACTGGAAACACCATATATTTT NA TRBJ1-3 many TRBV6-1
CASSPRQVGRALVLTF TGTGCCAGCTCACCGCGACAGGTCGGGAGGGCCCTGGTCCTGACTTTC TRBD2 TRBJ2-6 few TRBV18
CASSEQGAVRETQYF TGTGCCAGCAGTGAACAGGGGGCGGTCAGGGAGACCCAGTACTTC TRBD1 TRBJ2-5 many TRBV2
CASSLDRVSINQPQHF TGTGCCAGCAGCTTAGACCGGGTTTCGATCAATCAGCCCCAGCATTTT NA TRBJ1-5 many TRBV7-8
CSAIRGGRETQYF TGCAGTGCTATTCGGGGAGGGCGGGAGACCCAGTACTTC TRBD2 TRBJ2-5 few TRBV20-1
CASSQDRRGMELFF TGTGCCAGCAGCCAAGATAGGAGGGGAATGGAACTGTTTTTT NA TRBJ1-4 many TRBV4-2
CASSWGLDSTDTQYF TGTGCCAGCAGCTGGGGACTAGACAGCACAGATACGCAGTATTTT TRBD2 TRBJ2-3 NA TRBV7-9
CASSQDHSGGRWEQYF TGCGCCAGCAGCCAAGATCACAGCGGGGGGAGATGGGAGCAGTACTTC TRBD2 TRBJ2-7 NA TRBV4-1
CASSSSGEPYEQYF TGTGCCAGCAGCTCTAGCGGGGAACCCTACGAGCAGTACTTC TRBD2 TRBJ2-7 many TRBV2
CSARTGRGEKLFF TGCAGTGCTAGGACAGGAAGGGGTGAAAAACTGTTTTTT NA TRBJ1-4 NA TRBV20-1
CASSQTSGHTGELFF TGTGCCAGCAGCCAGACTAGCGGCCACACCGGGGAGCTGTTTTTT TRBD2 TRBJ2-2 NA TRBV28
CASSVEKGGYNNEKLFF TGTGCCAGCAGCGTAGAGAAAGGGGGCTATAATAATGAAAAACTGTTTTTT TRBD1 TRBJ1-4 few TRBV9
CASSLGGPLGETQYF TGTGCCAGCAGCTTAGGTGGTCCTTTGGGGGAGACCCAGTACTTC NA TRBJ2-5 many TRBV11-3
CASRGMTGTEAFF TGTGCCAGCAGGGGGATGACGGGCACTGAAGCTTTCTTT NA TRBJ1-1 few TRBV12-3/TRBV12-4
CATSDLGTSGSTDTQYF TGTGCCACCAGTGATTTAGGGACTAGCGGAAGCACAGATACGCAGTATTTT TRBD2 TRBJ2-3 many TRBV24-1
CASSWTGGEYEQYF TGTGCCAGCAGCTGGACAGGGGGGGAGTACGAGCAGTACTTC TRBD1 TRBJ2-7 many TRBV5-6